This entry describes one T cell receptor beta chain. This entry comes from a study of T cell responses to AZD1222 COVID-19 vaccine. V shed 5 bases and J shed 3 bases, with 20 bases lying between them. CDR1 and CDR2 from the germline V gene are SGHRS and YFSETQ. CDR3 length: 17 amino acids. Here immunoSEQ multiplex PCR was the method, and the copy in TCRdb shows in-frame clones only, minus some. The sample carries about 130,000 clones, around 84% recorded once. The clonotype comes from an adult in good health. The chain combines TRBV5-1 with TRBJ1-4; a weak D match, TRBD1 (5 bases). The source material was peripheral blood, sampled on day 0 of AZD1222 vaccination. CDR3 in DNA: TGCGCCAGCAGTCCACATGCCCAGGGCGCGTCTAATGAAAAACTGTTTTTT. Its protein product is CASSPHAQGASNEKLFF.